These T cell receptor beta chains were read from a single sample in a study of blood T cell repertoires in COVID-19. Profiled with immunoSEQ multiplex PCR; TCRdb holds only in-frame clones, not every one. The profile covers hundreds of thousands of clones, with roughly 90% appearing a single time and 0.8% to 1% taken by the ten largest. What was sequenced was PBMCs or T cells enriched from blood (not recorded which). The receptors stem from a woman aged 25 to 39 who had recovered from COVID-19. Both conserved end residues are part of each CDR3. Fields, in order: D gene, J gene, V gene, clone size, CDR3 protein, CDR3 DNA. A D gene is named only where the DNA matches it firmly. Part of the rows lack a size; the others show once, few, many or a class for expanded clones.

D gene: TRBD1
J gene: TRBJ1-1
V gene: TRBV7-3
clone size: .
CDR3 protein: CASSLSRGLGNTEAFF
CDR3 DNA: TGTGCCAGCAGCTTATCGAGGGGGCTGGGGAACACTGAAGCTTTCTTT

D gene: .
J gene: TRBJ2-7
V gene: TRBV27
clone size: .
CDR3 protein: CASSLTNAYEQYF
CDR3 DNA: TGTGCCAGCAGTCTAACCAATGCCTACGAGCAGTACTTC

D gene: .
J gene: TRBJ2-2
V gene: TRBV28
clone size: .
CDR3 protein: CASSFLNTGELFF
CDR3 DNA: TGTGCCAGCAGTTTCTTGAACACCGGGGAGCTGTTTTTT

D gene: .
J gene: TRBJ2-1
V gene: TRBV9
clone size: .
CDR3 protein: CASSPRGGARDEQFF
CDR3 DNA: TGTGCCAGCAGCCCCCGAGGAGGGGCCCGGGATGAGCAGTTCTTC

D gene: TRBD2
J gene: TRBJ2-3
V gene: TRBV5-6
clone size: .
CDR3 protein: CASSTGTSGSPQYF
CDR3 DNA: TGTGCCAGCAGCACCGGGACTAGCGGGAGTCCGCAGTATTTT

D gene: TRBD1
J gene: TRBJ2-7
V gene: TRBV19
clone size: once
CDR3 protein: CASSIARQGTPLYEQYF
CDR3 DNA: TGTGCCAGTAGTATCGCTCGACAGGGTACACCTCTCTACGAGCAGTACTTC

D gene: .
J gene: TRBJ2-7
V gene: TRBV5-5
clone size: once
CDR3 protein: CASTFGDRSSYEQYF
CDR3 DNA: TGTGCCAGCACCTTCGGAGACAGGAGCTCCTACGAGCAGTACTTC

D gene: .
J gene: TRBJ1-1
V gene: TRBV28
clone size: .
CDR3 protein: CASSLVQGPEAFF
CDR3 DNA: TGTGCCAGCAGTTTAGTACAGGGTCCTGAAGCTTTCTTT

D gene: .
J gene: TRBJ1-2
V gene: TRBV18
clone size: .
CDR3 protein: CASSLQGSYGYTF
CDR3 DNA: TGTGCCAGCTCACTCCAGGGTTCCTATGGCTACACCTTC

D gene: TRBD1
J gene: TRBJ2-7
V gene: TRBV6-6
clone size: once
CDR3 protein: CATRDRVWEQYF
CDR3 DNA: TGTGCCACCAGAGACAGGGTGTGGGAGCAGTACTTC

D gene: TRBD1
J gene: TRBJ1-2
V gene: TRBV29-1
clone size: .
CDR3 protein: CSGRGQGNYGYTF
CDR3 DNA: TGCAGCGGAAGAGGACAGGGGAACTATGGCTACACCTTC

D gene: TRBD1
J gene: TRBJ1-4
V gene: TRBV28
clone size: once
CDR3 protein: CASSSLPTGPNEKLFF
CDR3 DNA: TGTGCCAGCAGTTCCCTTCCGACAGGGCCTAATGAAAAACTGTTTTTT

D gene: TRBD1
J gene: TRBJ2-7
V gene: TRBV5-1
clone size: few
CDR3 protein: CASKSGTGVSYEQYF
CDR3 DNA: TGCGCCAGCAAATCCGGGACAGGCGTATCCTACGAGCAGTACTTC

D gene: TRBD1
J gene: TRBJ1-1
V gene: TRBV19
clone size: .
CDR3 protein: CASSSGRTGSNTEAFF
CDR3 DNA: TGTGCCAGTAGTTCCGGACGGACAGGGTCGAACACTGAAGCTTTCTTT

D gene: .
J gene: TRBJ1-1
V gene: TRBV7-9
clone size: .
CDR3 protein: CASTDRYTEAFF
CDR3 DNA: TGTGCCAGCACCGACAGATACACTGAAGCTTTCTTT

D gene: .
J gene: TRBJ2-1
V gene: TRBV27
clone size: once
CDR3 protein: CASSPTRASDEQFF
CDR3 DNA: TGTGCCAGCAGCCCCACTAGGGCTAGCGATGAGCAGTTCTTC

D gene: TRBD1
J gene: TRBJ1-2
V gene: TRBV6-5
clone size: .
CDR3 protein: CASRRGQGAKYGYTF
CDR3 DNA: TGTGCCAGCAGGAGGGGACAGGGGGCGAAATATGGCTACACCTTC

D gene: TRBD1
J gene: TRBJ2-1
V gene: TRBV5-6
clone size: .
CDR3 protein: CASSLPYDRANEQFF
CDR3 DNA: TGTGCCAGCAGCCTACCCTACGACAGGGCGAATGAGCAGTTCTTC

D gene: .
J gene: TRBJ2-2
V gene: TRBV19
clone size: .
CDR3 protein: CASSPYTGELFF
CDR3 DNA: TGTGCCAGTAGTCCTTACACCGGGGAGCTGTTTTTT

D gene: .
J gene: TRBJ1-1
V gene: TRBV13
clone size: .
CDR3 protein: CASSSPRGTEAFF
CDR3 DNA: TGTGCCAGCAGCTCACCCCGGGGCACTGAAGCTTTCTTT

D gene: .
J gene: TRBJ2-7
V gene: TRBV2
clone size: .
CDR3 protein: CASSDQVGYEQYF
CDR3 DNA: TGTGCCAGCAGTGACCAGGTTGGCTACGAGCAGTACTTC

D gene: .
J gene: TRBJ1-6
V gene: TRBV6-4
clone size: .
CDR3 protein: CASSRHLGHRSSYNSPLHF
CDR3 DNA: TGTGCCAGCAGTCGCCATTTGGGACACAGAAGCTCCTATAATTCACCCCTCCACTTT

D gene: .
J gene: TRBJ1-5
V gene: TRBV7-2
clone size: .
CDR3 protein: CASSSTGNQPQHF
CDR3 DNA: TGTGCCAGCAGCTCCACAGGGAATCAGCCCCAGCATTTT

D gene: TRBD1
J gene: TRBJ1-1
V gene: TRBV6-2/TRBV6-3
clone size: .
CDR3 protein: CASRYGQGDTEAFF
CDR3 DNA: TGTGCCAGCAGATACGGACAGGGGGACACTGAAGCTTTCTTT

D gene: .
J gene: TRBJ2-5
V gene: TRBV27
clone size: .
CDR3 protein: CASRLTITEETQYF
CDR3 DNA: TGTGCCAGCAGGCTTACGATCACAGAAGAGACCCAGTACTTC

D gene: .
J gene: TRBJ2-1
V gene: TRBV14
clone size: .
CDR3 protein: CASSPTLGLVPGNEQFF
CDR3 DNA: TGTGCCAGCAGCCCTACACTTGGACTCGTTCCGGGGAATGAGCAGTTCTTC

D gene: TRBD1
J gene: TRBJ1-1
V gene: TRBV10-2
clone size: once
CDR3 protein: CASTPYRGAEAFF
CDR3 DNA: TGCGCCAGCACCCCATACAGGGGCGCTGAAGCTTTCTTT

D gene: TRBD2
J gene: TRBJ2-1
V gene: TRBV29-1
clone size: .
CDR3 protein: CSVEGGRVSYNEQFF
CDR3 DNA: TGCAGCGTTGAAGGCGGGAGAGTCTCCTACAATGAGCAGTTCTTC

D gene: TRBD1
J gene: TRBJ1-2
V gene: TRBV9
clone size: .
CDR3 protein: CASSVATTGGRNGYTF
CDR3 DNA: TGTGCCAGCAGCGTAGCTACGACAGGGGGTAGGAATGGCTACACCTTC

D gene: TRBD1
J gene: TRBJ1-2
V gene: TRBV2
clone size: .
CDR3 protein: CASSGYRGIDGYTF
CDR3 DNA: TGTGCCAGCAGTGGGTACAGGGGCATCGACGGCTACACCTTC

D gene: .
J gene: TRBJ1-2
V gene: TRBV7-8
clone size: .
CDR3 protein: CASSAPPISPGDYGYTF
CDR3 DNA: TGTGCCAGCAGCGCCCCTCCTATTAGTCCCGGGGACTATGGCTACACCTTC

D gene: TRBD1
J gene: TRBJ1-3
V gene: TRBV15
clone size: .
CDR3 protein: CATSRELGGDSGNTIYF
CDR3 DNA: TGTGCCACCAGCAGAGAACTAGGGGGCGATTCTGGAAACACCATATATTTT

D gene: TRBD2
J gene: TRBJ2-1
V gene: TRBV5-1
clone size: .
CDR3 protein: CASSLASSGRWYNEQFF
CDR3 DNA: TGCGCCAGCAGCTTGGCGTCTAGCGGGAGATGGTACAATGAGCAGTTCTTC

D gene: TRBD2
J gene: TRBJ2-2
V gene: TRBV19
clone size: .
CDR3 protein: CASSITLAGGTGELFF
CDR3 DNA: TGTGCCAGTAGTATAACACTAGCGGGCGGGACCGGGGAGCTGTTTTTT

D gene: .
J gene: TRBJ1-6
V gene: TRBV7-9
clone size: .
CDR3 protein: CASSLAASSPLHF
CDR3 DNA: TGTGCCAGCAGCTTAGCGGCCAGTTCACCCCTCCACTTT

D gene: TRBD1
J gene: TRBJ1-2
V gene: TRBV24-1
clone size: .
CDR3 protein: CATSEGTGDGYTF
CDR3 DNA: TGTGCCACCAGTGAGGGGACAGGGGACGGCTACACCTTC

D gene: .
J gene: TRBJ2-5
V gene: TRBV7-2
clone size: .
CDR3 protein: CASSLKWSRGMQETQYF
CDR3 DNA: TGTGCCAGCAGCTTAAAGTGGAGCAGGGGTATGCAAGAGACCCAGTACTTC

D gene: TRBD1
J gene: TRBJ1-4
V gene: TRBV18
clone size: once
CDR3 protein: CASSLTGTGGEKLFF
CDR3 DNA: TGTGCCAGCTCACTGACCGGGACAGGGGGAGAAAAACTGTTTTTT

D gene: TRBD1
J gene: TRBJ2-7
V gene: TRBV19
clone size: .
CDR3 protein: CASSTTPGQGPSSYEQYF
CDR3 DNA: TGTGCCAGTAGTACCACGCCGGGACAGGGTCCTAGCTCCTACGAGCAGTACTTC

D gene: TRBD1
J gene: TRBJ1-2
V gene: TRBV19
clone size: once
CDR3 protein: CASSPSGQGKGYGGYTF
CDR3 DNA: TGTGCCAGTAGTCCCTCGGGACAGGGTAAAGGGTATGGAGGCTACACCTTC

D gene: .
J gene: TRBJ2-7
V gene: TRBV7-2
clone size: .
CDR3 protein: CASSFPPPTGVSYEQYF
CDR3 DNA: TGTGCCAGCAGCTTCCCCCCCCCGACCGGGGTCTCCTACGAGCAGTACTTC

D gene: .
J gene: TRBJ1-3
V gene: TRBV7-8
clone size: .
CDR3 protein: CASSPINTIYF
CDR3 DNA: TGTGCCAGCAGCCCTATAAACACCATATATTTT

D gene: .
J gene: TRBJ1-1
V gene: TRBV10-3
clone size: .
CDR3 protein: CAISELPLGGNTEAFF
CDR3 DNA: TGTGCCATCAGTGAGTTGCCCCTGGGGGGGAACACTGAAGCTTTCTTT

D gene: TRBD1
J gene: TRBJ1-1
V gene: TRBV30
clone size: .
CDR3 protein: CAWSVRIVGQITEAFF
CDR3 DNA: TGTGCCTGGAGTGTACGAATAGTGGGACAGATCACTGAAGCTTTCTTT

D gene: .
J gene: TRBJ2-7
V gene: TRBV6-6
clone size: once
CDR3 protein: CASSYGSDEQYF
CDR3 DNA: TGTGCCAGCAGTTACGGCTCTGACGAGCAGTACTTC

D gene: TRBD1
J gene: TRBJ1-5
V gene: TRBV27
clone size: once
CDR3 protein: CASSRRQGVGQPQHF
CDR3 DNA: TGTGCCAGCAGTCGCCGACAGGGGGTAGGCCAGCCCCAGCATTTT

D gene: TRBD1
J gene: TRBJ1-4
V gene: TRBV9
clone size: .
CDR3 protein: CASSATGTAREKLFF
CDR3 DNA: TGTGCCAGCAGCGCAACCGGGACAGCGAGGGAAAAACTGTTTTTT

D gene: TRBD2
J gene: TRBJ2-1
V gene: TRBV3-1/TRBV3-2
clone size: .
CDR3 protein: CASSQEGLAGVYEQFF
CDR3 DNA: TGTGCCAGCAGCCAAGAGGGACTAGCGGGAGTATATGAGCAGTTCTTC

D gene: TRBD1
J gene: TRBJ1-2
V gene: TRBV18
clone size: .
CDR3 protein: CASSPLDRDGYTF
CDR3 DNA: TGTGCCAGCTCACCTTTGGACAGGGACGGCTACACCTTC

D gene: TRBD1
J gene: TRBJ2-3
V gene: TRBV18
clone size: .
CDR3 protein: CASSSTGIRDTQYF
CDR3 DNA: TGTGCCAGCTCATCGACAGGGATTCGGGATACGCAGTATTTT

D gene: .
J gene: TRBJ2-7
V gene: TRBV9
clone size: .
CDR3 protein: CASSVGTDSYEQYF
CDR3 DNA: TGTGCCAGCAGCGTAGGGACAGATTCCTACGAGCAGTACTTC

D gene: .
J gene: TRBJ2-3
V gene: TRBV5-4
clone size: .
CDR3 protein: CASSLAGPDTQYF
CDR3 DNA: TGTGCCAGCAGCTTGGCTGGGCCAGATACGCAGTATTTT

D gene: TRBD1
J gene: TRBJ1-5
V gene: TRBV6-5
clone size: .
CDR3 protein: CASSYPRDRGNQPQHF
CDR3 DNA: TGTGCCAGCAGTTATCCCCGGGACAGGGGCAATCAGCCCCAGCATTTT

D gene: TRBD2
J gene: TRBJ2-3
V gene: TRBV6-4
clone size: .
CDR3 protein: CASSDSTSGSTDTQYF
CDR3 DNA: TGTGCCAGCAGTGACTCGACTAGCGGAAGCACAGATACGCAGTATTTT

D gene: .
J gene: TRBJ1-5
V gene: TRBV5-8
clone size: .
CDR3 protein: CASSLWNRVNQPQHF
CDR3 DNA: TGTGCCAGCAGCTTGTGGAACAGGGTCAATCAGCCCCAGCATTTT

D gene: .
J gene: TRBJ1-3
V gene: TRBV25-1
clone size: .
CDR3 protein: CASSAGLRNTIYF
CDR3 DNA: TGTGCCAGCAGCGCAGGGTTAAGAAACACCATATATTTT